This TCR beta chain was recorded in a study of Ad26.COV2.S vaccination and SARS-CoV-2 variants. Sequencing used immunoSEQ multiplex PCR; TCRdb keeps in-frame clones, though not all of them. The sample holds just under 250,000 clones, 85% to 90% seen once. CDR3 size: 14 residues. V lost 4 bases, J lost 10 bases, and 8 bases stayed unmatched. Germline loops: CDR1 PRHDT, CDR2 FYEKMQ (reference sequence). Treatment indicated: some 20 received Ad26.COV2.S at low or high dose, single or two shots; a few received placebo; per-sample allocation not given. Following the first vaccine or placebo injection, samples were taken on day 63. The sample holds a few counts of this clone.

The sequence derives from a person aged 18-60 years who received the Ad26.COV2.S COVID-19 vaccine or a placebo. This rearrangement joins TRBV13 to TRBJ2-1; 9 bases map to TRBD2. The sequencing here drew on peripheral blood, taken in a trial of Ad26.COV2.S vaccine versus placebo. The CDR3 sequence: CASSSYLAGWEQFF. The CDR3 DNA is TGTGCCAGCAGCTCCTACCTAGCGGGGTGGGAGCAGTTCTTC.